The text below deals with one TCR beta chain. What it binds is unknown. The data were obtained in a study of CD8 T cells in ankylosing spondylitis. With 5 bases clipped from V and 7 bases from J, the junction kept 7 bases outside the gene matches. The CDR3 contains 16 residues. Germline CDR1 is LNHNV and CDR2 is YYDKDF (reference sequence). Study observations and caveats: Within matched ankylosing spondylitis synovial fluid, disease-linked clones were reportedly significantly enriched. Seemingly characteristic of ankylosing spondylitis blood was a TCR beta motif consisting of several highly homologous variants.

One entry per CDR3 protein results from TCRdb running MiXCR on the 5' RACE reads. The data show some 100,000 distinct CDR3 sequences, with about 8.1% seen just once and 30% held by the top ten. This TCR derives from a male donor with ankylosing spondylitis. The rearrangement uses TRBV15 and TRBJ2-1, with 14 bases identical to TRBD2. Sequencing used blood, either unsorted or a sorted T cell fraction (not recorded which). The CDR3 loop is CATSPGTSGSKNEQFF. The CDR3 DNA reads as TGTGCCACCAGCCCAGGGACTAGCGGGAGTAAGAATGAGCAGTTCTTC.